This T cell receptor (beta chain) originates from a study of cytomegalovirus exposure and HLA in healthy donors. Across the study: Drawn from HLA-typed donors, tens of millions of unique TCRs were held in an early data release. The study's findings and limits: About 87% or about 30% of the time was how often most TCR beta V segments were productive, according to an earlier analysis.

The sample holds a few counts of this clone. The antigen is unknown. Unmatched junction bases numbered 5, after V lost 0 bases and J lost 2 bases. The CDR3 has 16 residues. Germline V gene data show CDR1 as LNHNV and CDR2 as YYDKDF (reference sequence). 13 Jbeta primers and 60 Vbeta primers were used for the PCR. Repertoires were generated with immunoSEQ multiplex PCR, while TCRdb's copy carries only in-frame clones and drops some. Among approximately 160,000 clones, approximately 81% were seen once, and the ten largest hold 0.38%. What was sequenced was PBMCs. The receptor was isolated from a boy aged 2 to 10 in good health and CMV-seronegative. The rearrangement uses TRBV15 and TRBJ2-3, with TRBD2 matching over 7 bases. This CDR3 is CATSRDRSGVTDTQYF. In nucleotides, the CDR3 is TGTGCCACCAGCAGAGATCGGAGCGGGGTCACAGATACGCAGTATTTT. Variable domain in full (rest from reference TRBV15 and TRBJ2-3): DAMVIQNPRYQVTQFGKPVTLSCSQTLNHNVMYWYQQKSSQAPKLLFHYYDKDFNNEADTPDNFQSRRPNTSFCFLDIRSPGLGDTAMYLCATSRDRSGVTDTQYFGPGTRLTVL.